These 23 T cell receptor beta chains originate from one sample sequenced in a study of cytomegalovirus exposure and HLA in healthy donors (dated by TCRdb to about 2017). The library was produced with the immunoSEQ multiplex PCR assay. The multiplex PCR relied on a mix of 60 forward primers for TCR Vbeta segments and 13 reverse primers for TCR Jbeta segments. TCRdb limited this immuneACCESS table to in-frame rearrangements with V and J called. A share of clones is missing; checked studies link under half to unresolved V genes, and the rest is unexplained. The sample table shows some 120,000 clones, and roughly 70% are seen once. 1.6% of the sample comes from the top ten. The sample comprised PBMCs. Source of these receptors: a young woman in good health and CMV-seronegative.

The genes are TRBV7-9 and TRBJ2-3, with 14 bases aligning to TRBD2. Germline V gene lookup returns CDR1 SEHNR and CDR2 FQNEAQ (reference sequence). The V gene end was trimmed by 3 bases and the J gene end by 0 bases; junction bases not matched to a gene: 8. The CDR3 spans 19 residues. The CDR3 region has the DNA TGTGCCAGCAGCTTCCCTGGACTAGCGGGGGGAGGAAGCACAGATACGCAGTATTTT. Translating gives CASSFPGLAGGGSTDTQYF.

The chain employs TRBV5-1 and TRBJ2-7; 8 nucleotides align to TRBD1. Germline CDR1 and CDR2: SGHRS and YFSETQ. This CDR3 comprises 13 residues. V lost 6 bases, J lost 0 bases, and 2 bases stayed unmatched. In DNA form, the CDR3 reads TGCGCCAGCAACACAGGGGGCTCCTACGAGCAGTACTTC. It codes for CASNTGGSYEQYF.

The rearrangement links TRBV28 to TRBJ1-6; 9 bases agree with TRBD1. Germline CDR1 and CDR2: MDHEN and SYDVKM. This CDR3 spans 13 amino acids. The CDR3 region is CMTGTGLRSPLHF. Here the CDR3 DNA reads TGTATGACCGGGACAGGGTTACGCTCACCCCTCCACTTT.

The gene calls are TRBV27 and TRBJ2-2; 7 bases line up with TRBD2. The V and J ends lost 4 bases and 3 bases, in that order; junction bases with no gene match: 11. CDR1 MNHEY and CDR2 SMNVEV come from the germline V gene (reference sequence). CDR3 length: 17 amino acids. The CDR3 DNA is TGTGCCAGCAGTTCCAGCGGGACTACCCAGCACACCGGGGAGCTGTTTTTT. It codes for CASSSSGTTQHTGELFF.

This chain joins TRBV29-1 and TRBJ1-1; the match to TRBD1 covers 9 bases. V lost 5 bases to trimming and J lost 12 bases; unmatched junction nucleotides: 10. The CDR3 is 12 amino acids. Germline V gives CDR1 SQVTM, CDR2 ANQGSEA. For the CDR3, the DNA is TGCAGCGTTCCCACACAGGGGGCTCAATCTTTCTTT. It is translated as CSVPTQGAQSFF. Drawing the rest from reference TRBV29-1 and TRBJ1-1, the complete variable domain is SAVISQKPSRDICQRGTSLTIQCQVDSQVTMMFWYRQQPGQSLTLIATANQGSEATYESGFVIDKFPISRPNLTFSTLTVSNMSPEDSSIYLCSVPTQGAQSFFGQGTRLTVV.

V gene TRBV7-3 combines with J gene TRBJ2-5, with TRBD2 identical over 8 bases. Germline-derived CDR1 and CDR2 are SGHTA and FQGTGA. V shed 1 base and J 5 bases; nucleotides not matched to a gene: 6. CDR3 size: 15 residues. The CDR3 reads CASSLIGGGLETQYF. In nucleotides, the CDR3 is TGTGCCAGCAGCTTAATCGGGGGGGGCTTGGAGACCCAGTACTTC.

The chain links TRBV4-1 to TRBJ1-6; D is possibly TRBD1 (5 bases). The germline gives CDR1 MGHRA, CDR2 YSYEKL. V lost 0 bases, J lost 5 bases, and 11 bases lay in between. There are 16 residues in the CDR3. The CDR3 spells CASSQDRTGNNSPLHF. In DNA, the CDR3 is TGCGCCAGCAGCCAAGATCGCACAGGCAATAATTCACCCCTCCACTTT.

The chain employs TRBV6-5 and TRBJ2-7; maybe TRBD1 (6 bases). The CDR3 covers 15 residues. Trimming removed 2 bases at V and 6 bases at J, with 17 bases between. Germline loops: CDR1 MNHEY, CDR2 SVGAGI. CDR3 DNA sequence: TGTGCCAGCAGTTACACAGGGAACCGGCCTCGCGAGCAGTACTTC. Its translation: CASSYTGNRPREQYF.

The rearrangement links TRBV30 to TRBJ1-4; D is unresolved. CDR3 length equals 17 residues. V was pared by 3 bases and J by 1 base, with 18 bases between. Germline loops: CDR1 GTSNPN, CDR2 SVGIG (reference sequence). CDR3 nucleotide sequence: TGTGCCTGGAGAGGTCGGTTAGACACCGGAACTAATGAAAAACTGTTTTTT. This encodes CAWRGRLDTGTNEKLFF.

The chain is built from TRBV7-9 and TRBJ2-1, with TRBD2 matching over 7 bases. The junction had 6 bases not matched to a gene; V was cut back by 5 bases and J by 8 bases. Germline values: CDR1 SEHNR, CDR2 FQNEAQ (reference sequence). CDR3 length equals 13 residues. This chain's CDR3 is CASSGGELDEQFF. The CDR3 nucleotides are TGTGCCAGCAGCGGGGGGGAACTGGATGAGCAGTTCTTC.

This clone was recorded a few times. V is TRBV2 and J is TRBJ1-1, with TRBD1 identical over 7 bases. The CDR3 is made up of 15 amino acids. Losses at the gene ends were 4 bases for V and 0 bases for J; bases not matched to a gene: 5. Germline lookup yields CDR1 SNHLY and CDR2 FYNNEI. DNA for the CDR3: TGTGCCAGCAGTGTGACAGGGAGGATGAACACTGAAGCTTTCTTT. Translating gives CASSVTGRMNTEAFF.

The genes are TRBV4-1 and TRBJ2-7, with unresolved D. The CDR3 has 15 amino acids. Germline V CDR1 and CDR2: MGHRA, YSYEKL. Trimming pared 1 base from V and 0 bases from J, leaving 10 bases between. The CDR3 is CASSQGHPSSYEQYF. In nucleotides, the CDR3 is TGCGCCAGCAGCCAAGGCCATCCGAGCTCCTACGAGCAGTACTTC.

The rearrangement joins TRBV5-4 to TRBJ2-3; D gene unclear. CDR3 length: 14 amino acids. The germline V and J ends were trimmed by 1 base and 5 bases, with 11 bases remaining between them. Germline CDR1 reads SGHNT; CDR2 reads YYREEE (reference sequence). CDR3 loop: CASSLRGVLDTQYF. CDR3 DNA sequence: TGTGCCAGCAGCTTGAGAGGTGTGCTAGATACGCAGTATTTT.

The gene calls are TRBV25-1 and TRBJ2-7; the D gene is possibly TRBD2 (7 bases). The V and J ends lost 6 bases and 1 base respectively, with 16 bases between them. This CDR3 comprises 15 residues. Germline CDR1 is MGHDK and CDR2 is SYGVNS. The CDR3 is CASRGRGIRSYEQYF. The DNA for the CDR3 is TGTGCCAGCAGGGGGAGGGGGATTCGGTCCTACGAGCAGTACTTC.

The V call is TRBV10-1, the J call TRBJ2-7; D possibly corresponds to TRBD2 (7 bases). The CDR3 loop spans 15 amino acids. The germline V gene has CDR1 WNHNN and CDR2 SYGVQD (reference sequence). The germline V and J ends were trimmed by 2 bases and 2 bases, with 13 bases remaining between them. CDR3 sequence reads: CASSEGGAKAYEQYF. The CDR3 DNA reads TGCGCCAGCAGTGAGGGGGGGGCGAAGGCCTACGAGCAGTACTTC.

In DNA form, the CDR3 reads TGTGCCAGCAGGCTAGCGGGGGGCACAGATACGCAGTATTTT. Its protein product is CASRLAGGTDTQYF. V and J are TRBV27 and TRBJ2-3; 10 nucleotides line up with TRBD2. V dropped 6 bases and J dropped 1; count of bases not matched to a gene: 1. Per the germline V gene, CDR1 is MNHEY and CDR2 is SMNVEV (reference sequence). This CDR3 region has 14 residues.

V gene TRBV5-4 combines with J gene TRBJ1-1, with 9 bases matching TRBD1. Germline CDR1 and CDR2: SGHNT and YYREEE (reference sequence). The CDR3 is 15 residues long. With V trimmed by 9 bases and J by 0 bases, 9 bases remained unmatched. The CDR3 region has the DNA TGTGCCATGAAGAGGACAGGGGCTTTGAACACTGAAGCTTTCTTT. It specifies CAMKRTGALNTEAFF.

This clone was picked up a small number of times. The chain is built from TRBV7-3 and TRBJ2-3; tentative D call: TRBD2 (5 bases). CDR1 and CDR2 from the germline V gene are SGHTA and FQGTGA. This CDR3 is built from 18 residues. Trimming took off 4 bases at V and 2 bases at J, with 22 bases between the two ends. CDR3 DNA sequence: TGTGCCAGCAGCTCCTCCTTGCGCGGACTCTCCTCCACAGATACGCAGTATTTT. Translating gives CASSSSLRGLSSTDTQYF. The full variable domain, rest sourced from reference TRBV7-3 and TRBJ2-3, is GAGVSQTPSNKVTEKGKYVELRCDPISGHTALYWYRQSLGQGPEFLIYFQGTGAADDSGLPNDRFFAVRPEGSVSTLKIQRTERGDSAVYLCASSSSLRGLSSTDTQYFGPGTRLTVL.

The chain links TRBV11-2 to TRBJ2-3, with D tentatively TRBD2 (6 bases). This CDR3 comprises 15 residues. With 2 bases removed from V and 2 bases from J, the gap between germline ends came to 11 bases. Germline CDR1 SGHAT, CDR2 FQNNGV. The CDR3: CASSLFGGATDTQYF. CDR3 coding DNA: TGTGCCAGCAGCTTATTCGGCGGGGCCACAGATACGCAGTATTTT. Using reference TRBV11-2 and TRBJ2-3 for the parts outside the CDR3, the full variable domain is EAGVAQSPRYKIIEKRQSVAFWCNPISGHATLYWYQQILGQGPKLLIQFQNNGVVDDSQLPKDRFSAERLKGVDSTLKIQPAKLEDSAVYLCASSLFGGATDTQYFGPGTRLTVL.

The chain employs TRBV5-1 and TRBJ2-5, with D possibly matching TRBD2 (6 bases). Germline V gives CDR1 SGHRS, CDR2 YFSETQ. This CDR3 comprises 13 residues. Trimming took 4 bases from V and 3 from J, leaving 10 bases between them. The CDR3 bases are TGCGCCAGCAGCCCGGAGGGGAAAGAGACCCAGTACTTC. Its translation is CASSPEGKETQYF.

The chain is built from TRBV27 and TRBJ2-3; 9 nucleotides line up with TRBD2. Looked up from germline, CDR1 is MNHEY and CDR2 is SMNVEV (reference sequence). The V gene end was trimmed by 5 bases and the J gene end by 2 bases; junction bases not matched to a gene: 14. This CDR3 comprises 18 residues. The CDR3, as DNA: TGTGCCAGCAGTCCCCAGGGGGTTCTAGCGGGGTACACAGATACGCAGTATTTT. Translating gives CASSPQGVLAGYTDTQYF.

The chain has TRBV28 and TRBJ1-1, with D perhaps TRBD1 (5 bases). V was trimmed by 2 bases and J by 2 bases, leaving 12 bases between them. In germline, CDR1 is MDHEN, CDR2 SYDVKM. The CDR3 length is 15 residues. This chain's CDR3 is CASSLVSGLNTEAFF. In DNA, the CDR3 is TGTGCCAGCAGTTTAGTATCAGGGCTCAACACTGAAGCTTTCTTT.

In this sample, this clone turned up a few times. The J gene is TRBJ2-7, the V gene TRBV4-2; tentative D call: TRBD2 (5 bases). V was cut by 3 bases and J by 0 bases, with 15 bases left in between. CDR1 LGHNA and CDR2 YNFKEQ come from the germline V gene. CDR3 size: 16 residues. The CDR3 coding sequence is TGTGCCAGCAGCCAGGCTCACGCTGGACTCTCCTACGAGCAGTACTTC. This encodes CASSQAHAGLSYEQYF.